These 27 T cell receptor beta chains came from one sample sequenced in a study of blood T cell repertoires in COVID-19. The assay was immunoSEQ multiplex PCR, and TCRdb's table has in-frame clones only and misses some. Altogether a few hundred thousand clones are present, around 90% being singletons, with the ten largest covering around 2.3%. What was sequenced was peripheral blood. Receptors originate from a woman in her fifties or sixties with COVID-19, enrolled during active disease.

V is TRBV19 and J is TRBJ1-5; 8 bases are shared with TRBD1. Trimming removed 5 bases from V and 4 bases from J; junction bases left unmatched: 16. This CDR3 is 18 amino acids long. Looked up from germline, CDR1 is LNHDA and CDR2 is SQIVND (reference sequence). In nucleotides, the CDR3 is TGTGCCAGTAGTTCGGGACAGGATTTTGAGTTTAGAAATCAGCCCCAGCATTTT. Amino acid sequence: CASSSGQDFEFRNQPQHF.

The chain carries TRBV24-1 and TRBJ2-2, with 11 bases aligning to TRBD1. The junction had 3 bases not matched to a gene; V was cut back by 7 bases and J by 6 bases. The germline V gene has CDR1 KGHDR and CDR2 SFDVKD. This CDR3 is built from 14 residues. CDR3 DNA: TGTGCCACCAGCAGGACAGGGGGCCCCGGGGAGCTGTTTTTT. Protein product: CATSRTGGPGELFF.

V is TRBV5-1 and J is TRBJ2-7; 8 bases map to TRBD1. This CDR3 is built from 14 residues. From germline, CDR1 is SGHRS and CDR2 YFSETQ. Trimming at V came to 3 bases and at J to 2 bases, leaving 4 bases not matched to a gene. The CDR3 sequence is CASSWGTGTYEQYF. The CDR3 nucleotides read TGCGCCAGCAGCTGGGGGACAGGAACCTACGAGCAGTACTTC.

This clone has a single count. This chain joins TRBV5-1 and TRBJ2-5, with D perhaps matching TRBD1 (5 bases). Trimming stripped 0 bases from V and 2 bases from J, with 11 bases between. Per the germline V gene, CDR1 is SGHRS and CDR2 is YFSETQ. The CDR3 is 15 residues long. DNA of the CDR3: TGCGCCAGCAGCTTGGAGTGGGGCGGACAAGAGACCCAGTACTTC. Translating gives CASSLEWGGQETQYF.

The V call is TRBV14, the J call TRBJ1-1, with a weak D call TRBD1 (6 bases). V dropped 3 bases and J dropped 8 bases, with 10 bases sitting between them. Per germline, CDR1 SGHDN and CDR2 FVKESK. The CDR3 length is 12 residues. The CDR3 nucleotides read TGTGCCAGCAGCCACTCCGGGACAGAAGCTTTCTTT. Its protein is CASSHSGTEAFF.

This clone was seen only a few times. The chain combines TRBV19 with TRBJ1-2; 7 bases match TRBD1. V was pared by 4 bases and J by 8 bases, with 10 bases of the junction left unmatched. CDR1 is LNHDA and CDR2 is SQIVND in the germline V gene (reference sequence). The CDR3 spans 14 residues. The CDR3 DNA sequence: TGTGCCAGTAGTAAGGGACAGAGAGAGGGAGGCTACACCTTC. Translating gives CASSKGQREGGYTF.

This clone has just one count. This rearrangement joins TRBV6-2 or TRBV6-3 to TRBJ2-1, with D tentatively TRBD1 (6 bases). Trimming took 2 bases from V and 8 from J, leaving 10 bases between them. This CDR3 contains 13 residues. CDR1 is MNHEY and CDR2 is SVGEGT in the germline V gene. Written as DNA, the CDR3 is TGTGCCAGCAGTTACCCGGGACACTATGAGCAGTTCTTC. Protein product: CASSYPGHYEQFF.

The gene calls are TRBV5-4 and TRBJ1-1; 7 positions agree with TRBD1. Per the germline V gene, CDR1 is SGHNT and CDR2 is YYREEE (reference sequence). Trimming removed 4 bases from V and 0 bases from J; junction bases left unmatched: 6. This CDR3 spans 15 amino acids. CDR3 nucleotide sequence: TGTGCCAGCAGCGAACCCGGGACAGTGAACACTGAAGCTTTCTTT. Amino acid sequence: CASSEPGTVNTEAFF. Filled out from reference TRBV5-4 and TRBJ1-1, the complete variable domain reads ETGVTQSPTHLIKTRGQQVTLRCSSQSGHNTVSWYQQALGQGPQFIFQYYREEENGRGNFPPRFSGLQFPNYSSELNVNALELDDSALYLCASSEPGTVNTEAFFGQGTRLTVV.

The chain employs TRBV5-4 and TRBJ1-1; 9 nucleotides agree with TRBD1. There are 15 residues in the CDR3. Trimming removed 5 bases from V and 4 bases from J; junction bases left unmatched: 9. The germline CDR1 and CDR2 sequences are SGHNT and YYREEE (reference sequence). The DNA of the CDR3 is TGTGCCAGCAGTCCGGAGACAGGGGGAGGCACTGAAGCTTTCTTT. It specifies CASSPETGGGTEAFF. The full variable domain, completed using reference TRBV5-4 and TRBJ1-1, is ETGVTQSPTHLIKTRGQQVTLRCSSQSGHNTVSWYQQALGQGPQFIFQYYREEENGRGNFPPRFSGLQFPNYSSELNVNALELDDSALYLCASSPETGGGTEAFFGQGTRLTVV.

Here the CDR3 reads CASMSRDRDTEAFF. DNA of the CDR3: TGTGCCAGTATGTCCCGGGACAGGGACACTGAAGCTTTCTTT. The genes are TRBV19 and TRBJ1-1; 9 positions match TRBD1. The germline CDR1 and CDR2 sequences are LNHDA and SQIVND (reference sequence). The CDR3 has 14 residues. The V and J ends lost 7 bases and 3 bases, in that order; junction bases with no gene match: 6. Full variable domain (missing parts from reference TRBV19 and TRBJ1-1): DGGITQSPKYLFRKEGQNVTLSCEQNLNHDAMYWYRQDPGQGLRLIYYSQIVNDFQKGDIAEGYSVSREKKESFPLTVTSAQKNPTAFYLCASMSRDRDTEAFFGQGTRLTVV.

This sequence joins TRBV5-8 and TRBJ1-5; D is perhaps TRBD1 (6 bases). The germline V gene has CDR1 SGHTS and CDR2 YDEGEE. The CDR3 has 15 residues. V lost 4 bases and J lost 4, with 15 bases in between. The CDR3 nucleotides read TGTGCCAGCAGCGTAACGGGGGGCAAAAATCAGCCCCAGCATTTT. Its protein is CASSVTGGKNQPQHF. The entire variable domain, with the rest obtained from reference TRBV5-8 and TRBJ1-5, is as follows: EAGVTQSPTHLIKTRGQQATLRCSPISGHTSVYWYQQALGLGLQFLLWYDEGEERNRGNFPPRFSGRQFPNYSSELNVNALELEDSALYLCASSVTGGKNQPQHFGDGTRLSIL.

The chain employs TRBV10-3 and TRBJ2-5, with TRBD1 identical over 7 bases. CDR3 length: 12 residues. Germline CDR1 and CDR2: ENHRY and SYGVKD. Trimming took 5 bases from V and 3 from J; bases not matched to a gene: 0. The CDR3 coding sequence is TGTGCCATCAGTCAGGGGGAAGAGACCCAGTACTTC. Protein sequence: CAISQGEETQYF.

The chain couples TRBV5-1 to TRBJ2-1; TRBD1 agrees at 8 bases. V gave up 1 base and J gave up 0 bases; unmatched junction bases: 3. This CDR3 comprises 16 residues. CDR1 and CDR2 from the germline V gene are SGHRS and YFSETQ. As DNA, the CDR3 is TGCGCCAGCAGCTTGTCCGGGACAGGCTCCTACAATGAGCAGTTCTTC. It specifies CASSLSGTGSYNEQFF.

The genes are TRBV2 and TRBJ1-4; 8 nucleotides match TRBD1. CDR1 and CDR2 from the germline V gene are SNHLY and FYNNEI. This CDR3 has 16 residues. J lost 8 bases, V lost 10 bases, and 18 bases had no gene match. The CDR3 sequence is CATPGQGRGVGEKLFF. CDR3 DNA sequence: TGTGCCACCCCCGGACAGGGAAGGGGAGTGGGGGAAAAACTGTTTTTT.

The gene calls are TRBV6-5 and TRBJ2-7; the D gene is possibly TRBD2 (5 bases). The length of the CDR3 is 15 residues. Trimming left V 0 bases short and J 0 bases short, with 9 bases between. Per germline, CDR1 MNHEY and CDR2 SVGAGI. CDR3 amino acids: CASSYSYGSSYEQYF. The CDR3 region has the DNA TGTGCCAGCAGTTACTCCTATGGGAGCTCCTACGAGCAGTACTTC.

The J gene is TRBJ1-1, the V gene TRBV7-2; D is unclear. The CDR3 covers 13 residues. Germline V lookup: CDR1 SGHTA, CDR2 FQGNSA. V lost 3 bases and J lost 2, with 7 bases in between. Here the CDR3 reads CASSLGTNTEAFF. The CDR3 DNA follows: TGTGCCAGCAGCTTGGGCACCAACACTGAAGCTTTCTTT.

This clone came up a few times. The chain joins TRBV4-1 to TRBJ1-2; D uncertain. V lost 1 base, J lost 6 bases, and 12 bases lay in between. Germline CDR1 and CDR2: MGHRA and YSYEKL. This CDR3 contains 14 residues. The CDR3 here is CASSQVGVRDGYTF. CDR3 coding DNA: TGCGCCAGCAGCCAAGTGGGAGTACGCGATGGCTACACCTTC.

The chain has TRBV4-3 and TRBJ1-2; D is uncertain. The CDR3 totals 15 residues. From germline, CDR1 is LGHNA and CDR2 YSLEER. V dropped 0 bases and J dropped 0 bases, with 8 bases sitting between them. The CDR3 region has the DNA TGCGCCAGCAGCCAAGACTACCCGTCTAACTATGGCTACACCTTC. Protein: CASSQDYPSNYGYTF.

This clone was counted a single time. V gene TRBV9 combines with J gene TRBJ2-7; perhaps TRBD2 as D (5 bases). CDR1 is SGDLS and CDR2 is YYNGEE in the germline V gene. V shed 3 bases and J shed 6 bases, with 22 bases lying between them. The CDR3 totals 16 residues. The CDR3 loop is CASSARPGREWGEQYF. CDR3 DNA: TGTGCCAGCAGCGCTCGCCCGGGCCGGGAATGGGGCGAGCAGTACTTC.

The chain combines TRBV5-1 with TRBJ2-1, with D possibly matching TRBD1 (5 bases). Trimming pared 0 bases from V and 4 bases from J, leaving 14 bases between. The CDR3 runs 16 residues. Per the germline V gene, CDR1 is SGHRS and CDR2 is YFSETQ. The CDR3 nucleotides read TGCGCCAGCAGCTTGGGGTCACAGGCTCTTTACAATGAGCAGTTCTTC. Amino acids: CASSLGSQALYNEQFF.

The chain uses TRBV27 and TRBJ2-7; possible D gene TRBD2, 6 bases. The CDR3 sequence is 13 residues long. Trimming stripped 8 bases from V and 4 bases from J, with 15 bases between. Germline values: CDR1 MNHEY, CDR2 SMNVEV (reference sequence). CDR3 DNA sequence: TGTGCCAGCCGACGGAGTGGAGGGTACGAGCAGTACTTC. This gives the protein CASRRSGGYEQYF.

This clone was seen a handful of times. The genes are TRBV19 and TRBJ1-2; the match to TRBD1 covers 7 bases. The CDR3 has 14 residues. Germline values: CDR1 LNHDA, CDR2 SQIVND (reference sequence). V shed 4 bases, J shed 2 bases, and the junction held 4 bases outside the gene matches. CDR3 in amino acids: CASSRQGLNYGYTF. CDR3 nucleotides: TGTGCCAGTAGTAGACAGGGATTAAACTATGGCTACACCTTC.

The chain is built from TRBV9 and TRBJ1-2; 7 nucleotides line up with TRBD1. After removal of 4 bases from V and 9 bases from J, the junction contained 9 bases not matched to a gene. CDR1 is SGDLS, CDR2 YYNGEE, per germline. This CDR3 region has 13 residues. CDR3 coding DNA: TGTGCCAGCAGCTACCCTCCAGGGGGAAGCTACACCTTC. This codes for CASSYPPGGSYTF.

The rearrangement joins TRBV5-4 to TRBJ1-2; 7 bases are shared with TRBD1. The V segment lost 9 bases and the J segment 5 bases; nucleotides outside the gene matches: 10. This CDR3 comprises 13 residues. Germline CDR1 and CDR2: SGHNT and YYREEE (reference sequence). Written as DNA, the CDR3 is TGTGCCACCACTACCGGGACAGAGTATGGCTACACCTTC. Protein product: CATTTGTEYGYTF.

V gene TRBV5-6 combines with J gene TRBJ1-2; D is uncertain. The CDR3 loop spans 13 amino acids. Trimming stripped 2 bases from V and 2 bases from J, with 7 bases between. Per germline, CDR1 SGHDT and CDR2 YYEEEE. Here the CDR3 reads CASSFTENYGYTF. CDR3 DNA: TGTGCCAGCAGCTTTACAGAGAACTATGGCTACACCTTC.

The V and J genes are TRBV3-1 (or the pseudogene TRBV3-2) and TRBJ1-1, with 8 nucleotides matching TRBD1. The V segment lost 1 base and the J segment 4 bases; nucleotides outside the gene matches: 8. The CDR3 length is 16 residues. CDR1 is LGHDT and CDR2 is YNNKEL in the germline V gene (reference sequence). The CDR3 DNA sequence: TGTGCCAGCAGCCAAGGCCTCAGGGGGCATGGCACTGAAGCTTTCTTT. Encoded protein: CASSQGLRGHGTEAFF.

The chain carries TRBV14 and TRBJ1-2, with D possibly being TRBD1 (6 bases). This CDR3 contains 15 residues. Germline CDR1 reads SGHDN; CDR2 reads FVKESK. The V end lost 2 bases, the J end lost 2 bases, and 12 bases lay between the germline ends. CDR3 sequence (DNA): TGTGCCAGCAGCCAACTGACAGGACGAAACTATGGCTACACCTTC. Protein: CASSQLTGRNYGYTF.